The source of this TCR beta chain is a study of somatic mutations in cytotoxic T cells in rheumatoid arthritis. Study overall: Patient blood (around 31 ml EDTA) was taken immediately after diagnosis and before treatment.

A word on this clone: The antigen remains unidentified.

Study-level points and caveats: Rheumatoid arthritis patients showed slight TRBV07 underrepresentation, and this was not adjusted for multiple comparisons. Only rheumatoid arthritis patients, not healthy controls, showed CD8+ clonality increasing with age. With roughly 62 patients examined, several had a largest CD8+ clone exceeding 20% of CD8+ cells.

Method: immunoSEQ multiplex PCR; TCRdb's copy keeps in-frame clones and lacks some. The profile covers about 17,000 clones, with more than 70% appearing a single time and approximately 10% taken by the ten largest. Unmatched junction bases numbered 6, after V lost 3 bases and J lost 4 bases. This CDR3 comprises 16 residues. Germline V CDR1 and CDR2: SEHNR, FQNEAQ (reference sequence). The TCR comes from an adult with rheumatoid arthritis. The chain couples TRBV7-9 to TRBJ2-7, with 13 bases matching TRBD2. The sample taken for sequencing was CD8+ T cells sorted from blood. CDR3 protein: CASSFPPTSGGYEQYF. CDR3 in DNA: TGTGCCAGCAGCTTTCCGCCGACTAGCGGGGGGTACGAGCAGTACTTC.